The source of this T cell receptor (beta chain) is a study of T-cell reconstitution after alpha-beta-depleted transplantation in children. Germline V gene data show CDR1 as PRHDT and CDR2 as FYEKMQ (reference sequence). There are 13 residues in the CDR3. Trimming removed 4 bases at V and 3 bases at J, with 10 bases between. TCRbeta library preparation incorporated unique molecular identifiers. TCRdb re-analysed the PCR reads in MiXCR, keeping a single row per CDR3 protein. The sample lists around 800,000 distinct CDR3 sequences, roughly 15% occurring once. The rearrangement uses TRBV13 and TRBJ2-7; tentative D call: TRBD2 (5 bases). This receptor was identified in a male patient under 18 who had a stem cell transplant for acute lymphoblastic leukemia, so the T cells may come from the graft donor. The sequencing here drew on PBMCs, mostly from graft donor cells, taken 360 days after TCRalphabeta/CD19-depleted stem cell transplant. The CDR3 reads CASSSGNLYEQYF. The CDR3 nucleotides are TGTGCCAGCAGCTCCGGGAATCTCTACGAGCAGTACTTC.